The clone carrying this T cell receptor beta chain was counted between two and nine times. These data come from a study of shared clonotypes between healthy human individuals. Nashville, Tennessee was home to all donors, each a Caucasian adult. Repertoires were generated with immunoSEQ multiplex PCR, while TCRdb's copy carries only in-frame clones and drops some. The data hold 1,500,000 or so clones, with roughly 96% observed a single time. Trimming removed 1 base from V and 8 bases from J, with 12 bases in between. Looked up from germline, CDR1 is SGHTA and CDR2 is FQGTGA. The CDR3 spans 14 residues.

This TCR derives from a man between 25 and 39 years old in good health. The rearrangement joins TRBV7-3 to TRBJ2-1, with D possibly being TRBD1 (6 bases). Sequenced input: naive CD4+ T cells sorted from blood. Subset of the sample: CD45RA+ positively selected. CDR3 in DNA: TGTGCCAGCAGCTTAAGGGGGCTCCGCGATGAGCAGTTCTTC. Amino acids: CASSLRGLRDEQFF.